This T cell receptor (beta chain) was captured by sequencing in a study of blood T cell repertoires in COVID-19. In the authors' workflow: Amplified reference gene primers provided the basis for estimating nucleated cell counts. Generated by immunoSEQ multiplex PCR, the TCRdb table keeps only in-frame clones and is missing some. V, J and clone size are those of that table, while D and trimming were read from the DNA. The data contain more than 110,000 clones, about 80% of them singletons. Allocation to cohorts depended on clinical history reported by the participants. This TCR derives from a woman aged 50 to 65 who had recovered from COVID-19. The sample consisted of PBMCs or T cells enriched from blood (not recorded which).

The CDR3 DNA reads as TGTGCCAGCAGCTTGACGGGACAGGCCAACTATGGCTACACCTTC. This translates into CASSLTGQANYGYTF. The chain carries TRBV7-9 and TRBJ1-2, with TRBD1 identical over 8 bases. The CDR3 sequence is 15 residues long. The V gene's germline CDR1 is SEHNR and CDR2 FQNEAQ (reference sequence). Losses at the gene ends were 3 bases for V and 2 bases for J; bases not matched to a gene: 5.